The clone carrying this T cell receptor beta chain was observed a few times. These data belong to a study of T cell changes during pregnancy in multiple sclerosis. The CDR3 is 15 residues long. Between the trimmed V and J ends, which lost 0 bases and 0 bases, there was a span of 9 bases. The germline V gene has CDR1 GTSNPN and CDR2 SVGIG (reference sequence). Libraries were prepared by immunoSEQ multiplex PCR; TCRdb keeps only in-frame clonotypes and omits some of them. The profile shows around 36,000 clones, 91% of them singletons. This material consisted of CD8+ T cells from peripheral blood mononuclear cells, taken before pregnancy. This clonotype was sampled from a female donor with multiple sclerosis, enrolled in a pregnancy study. The V gene is TRBV30, the J gene TRBJ1-5; no reliable D call. DNA for the CDR3: TGTGCCTGGAGTGTGGAGGCAGTTAGCAATCAGCCCCAGCATTTT. Amino acids: CAWSVEAVSNQPQHF.